Listed here are 16 T cell receptor beta chains from one sample, sequenced in a study of blood T cells in healthy people across ages. Primers used in a second PCR of about 6 to 11 cycles were a sample-barcoded 5' primer and a J-beta primer mix. MiXCR, applied by TCRdb to the 5' RACE reads, yields one record per CDR3 protein. The sample yields roughly 1,000,000 distinct CDR3 sequences, roughly a quarter seen once. This same sample was also part of a study on T cells of mothers and their children.

Input material: blood. The source is a girl aged 2 to 10 in good health.

The rearrangement links TRBV28 to TRBJ2-5, with 11 bases matching TRBD1. The CDR3 has 16 residues. V was pared by 5 bases and J by 4 bases, with 9 bases of the junction left unmatched. Germline V gives CDR1 MDHEN, CDR2 SYDVKM. The CDR3 DNA reads TGTGCCAGCAGTCCGAGGGGGACAGGGGGAGGAGAGACCCAGTACTTC. This translates into CASSPRGTGGGETQYF.

The chain combines TRBV12-3 or TRBV12-4 with TRBJ1-1; D not certain. V was pared by 3 bases and J by 2 bases, with 13 bases between. CDR3 size: 15 residues. This CDR3 reads CASSFNSAPNTEAFF. The CDR3 region has the DNA TGTGCCAGCAGTTTTAACTCGGCACCTAACACTGAAGCTTTCTTT.

This clonotype appeared a few times. This chain connects TRBV29-1 to TRBJ2-3, with D hard to call. The germline V gene has CDR1 SQVTM and CDR2 ANQGSEA. The CDR3 has 13 residues. V was cut by 4 bases and J by 1 base, with 9 bases left in between. CDR3 in amino acids: CSVAGEGTDTQYF. CDR3 sequence (DNA): TGCAGCGTTGCAGGTGAAGGCACAGATACGCAGTATTTT.

The chain employs TRBV5-1 and TRBJ2-5, with D tentatively TRBD2 (6 bases). TRBJ2-7 matches the DNA end more closely, so the J call is doubtful. CDR1 SGHRS and CDR2 YFSETQ come from the germline V gene. The CDR3 totals 15 residues. Here the CDR3 reads CASSRGRDRAYEQYF. CDR3 coding DNA: TGCGCCAGCAGTCGGGGGAGAGATAGAGCGTACGAGCAGTACTTC.

The V call is TRBV7-2, the J call TRBJ2-1; 12 nucleotides align to TRBD1. Unmatched junction bases numbered 6, after V lost 4 bases and J lost 8 bases. Germline V gene data show CDR1 as SGHTA and CDR2 as FQGNSA. CDR3 length: 15 residues. The CDR3 nucleotides read TGTGCCAGCAGCTACACGGGACAGGGGGCATATGAGCAGTTCTTC. Encoded protein: CASSYTGQGAYEQFF.

The chain recombines TRBV2 with TRBJ2-1, with a possible D match to TRBD2 (5 bases). The J call is uncertain, as TRBJ2-7 better fits the DNA end. The CDR3 is 13 residues long. Germline V gene lookup returns CDR1 SNHLY and CDR2 FYNNEI. CDR3 DNA: TGTGCCGGGAGTCACACCCTAACCTACGAGCAGTACTTC. Translated, it gives CAGSHTLTYEQYF.

V gene TRBV18 combines with J gene TRBJ2-7, with 8 bases fitting TRBD1. The germline V gene has CDR1 KGHSH and CDR2 LQKENI. V was pared by 8 bases and J by 3 bases, with 6 bases of the junction left unmatched. The CDR3 spans 13 residues. The CDR3 loop is CASKGQEGYEQYF. CDR3 in DNA: TGTGCCAGCAAGGGACAGGAAGGCTACGAGCAGTACTTC.

The CDR3 region is CSASSLAGENYNEQFF. The CDR3 nucleotides are TGCAGTGCCTCCTCACTAGCGGGGGAGAACTACAATGAGCAGTTCTTC. The chain joins TRBV20-1 to TRBJ2-1, with 11 bases that match TRBD2. There are 16 residues in the CDR3. Germline CDR1 DFQATT, CDR2 SNEGSKA (reference sequence). J gave up 3 bases and V 6 bases, and 10 bases lay outside the gene matches.

This clonotype was picked up a small number of times. The chain recombines TRBV7-2 with TRBJ1-2; D is unclear. Germline V lookup: CDR1 SGHTA, CDR2 FQGNSA. The CDR3 contains 11 residues. Deletions cut 5 bases from V and 7 bases from J, with 8 bases between. CDR3 DNA: TGTGCCAGCAGCCAGTATTCTGGCTACACCTTC. This codes for CASSQYSGYTF.

The gene calls are TRBV20-1 and TRBJ2-3; 13 positions match TRBD2. This CDR3 spans 15 amino acids. V was pared by 3 bases and J by 4 bases, with 4 bases of the junction left unmatched. Germline V lookup: CDR1 DFQATT, CDR2 SNEGSKA (reference sequence). The chain's CDR3 is CSASLLAGGPDTQYF. Here the CDR3 DNA reads TGCAGTGCTAGCCTACTAGCGGGAGGGCCAGATACGCAGTATTTT.

This clonotype was detected only a few times. J is TRBJ2-5 and V is TRBV6-6; 7 bases agree with TRBD2. Germline CDR1 is MNHNY and CDR2 is SVGAGI (reference sequence). This CDR3 contains 17 residues. V lost 7 bases, J lost 4 bases, and 18 bases stayed unmatched. The CDR3 sequence: CASTASGGSVTGETQYF. The CDR3 DNA reads TGTGCCAGCACCGCCTCGGGGGGTTCGGTCACGGGAGAGACCCAGTACTTC.

The chain employs TRBV20-1 and TRBJ2-1; D is unclear. The CDR3 runs to 14 residues. Germline assignment: CDR1 DFQATT and CDR2 SNEGSKA (reference sequence). V was clipped by 6 bases and J by 0 bases, with 12 bases between them. As DNA, the CDR3 is TGCAGTGCGAGCGTCGGCGGCTCCTACAATGAGCAGTTCTTC. Its translation: CSASVGGSYNEQFF.

This clonotype turned up a few times. The chain carries TRBV7-9 and TRBJ2-5; TRBD2 might be the D (6 bases). The DNA end is more similar to TRBJ2-7, so the J call may be wrong. The germline gives CDR1 SEHNR, CDR2 FQNEAQ (reference sequence). CDR3 size: 15 residues. The CDR3 DNA reads as TGTGCCAGCAGCTTAATGCTGGGGGGTGGCTACGAGCAGTACTTC. This gives the protein CASSLMLGGGYEQYF.

This rearrangement joins TRBV12-3 or TRBV12-4 to TRBJ2-2; TRBD2 is a possible D gene (6 bases). CDR3 size: 17 residues. V was clipped by 3 bases and J by 6 bases, with 20 bases between them. CDR3: CASSFGGMKGSPGELFF. The CDR3, as DNA: TGTGCCAGCAGTTTCGGGGGAATGAAGGGTAGTCCCGGGGAGCTGTTTTTT.

This chain connects TRBV6-5 to TRBJ2-5; tentatively, D is TRBD1 or TRBD2 (5 bases each). Germline V gives CDR1 MNHEY, CDR2 SVGAGI. The CDR3 has 15 amino acids. Trimming cost V 2 bases and J 3 bases, with 13 bases left between them. CDR3 DNA sequence: TGTGCCAGCAGTTACCTTGGGACGGATGAAGAGACCCAGTACTTC. Translation gives CASSYLGTDEETQYF.

The CDR3 loop is CASSITGGETQYF. Here the CDR3 DNA reads TGCGCCAGCAGCATTACAGGGGGGGAGACCCAGTACTTC. The chain recombines TRBV4-1 with TRBJ2-5, with TRBD1 matching 8 bases. CDR3 length: 13 residues. Germline lookup yields CDR1 MGHRA and CDR2 YSYEKL. V lost 5 bases and J lost 5; bases outside the gene matches: 4.